A selection of T cell receptor beta chains follows, all from one sample in a study of T cells in Graves' hyperthyroidism and ophthalmopathy. TCRdb reprocessed the multiplex PCR reads with MiXCR, giving one entry per CDR3 protein. Of hundreds of thousands of distinct CDR3 sequences in the sample, around 21% are singletons; the top ten hold roughly a third. The sample taken for sequencing was blood. Receptors were obtained from a man aged 25-40 years with Graves' ophthalmopathy. Both conserved end residues are part of each CDR3. Fields, in order: V gene, J gene, CDR3 protein.

>TRBV20-1|TRBJ2-7
CSARDRRTYEQYF
>TRBV7-9|TRBJ2-7
CASSLSGPIPEQYF
>TRBV5-1|TRBJ1-2
CANSLAVNANYGYTF
>TRBV6-1|TRBJ2-7
CASSEDGLAGDPFYEQYF
>TRBV24-1|TRBJ2-1
CATSDPPVMGDEQFF
>TRBV7-9|TRBJ1-3
CAVSEHGESGNTIYF
>TRBV4-1|TRBJ1-1
CASSQDRTEAFF
>TRBV15|TRBJ2-3
CATRLAGRRDTQYF
>TRBV6-2/TRBV6-3|TRBJ1-5
CASRGQAAEPQHF
>TRBV6-5|TRBJ1-1
CASSYLQGTEAFF
>TRBV2|TRBJ2-2
CASSVGQVIANTGELFF
>TRBV28|TRBJ2-7
CASSLGGGRYEQYF
>TRBV18|TRBJ2-3
CASSPGQGVTDTQYF
>TRBV20-1|TRBJ2-1
CSARDPTGGNEQFF
>TRBV28|TRBJ1-5
CASRETGGSVQPQHF
>TRBV11-2|TRBJ1-4
CASSLSSGEKLFF
>TRBV6-2/TRBV6-3|TRBJ2-5
CASSWLAGAETQYF
>TRBV5-5|TRBJ1-5
CASSSGTGVEQPQHF
>TRBV20-1|TRBJ1-1
CSARDQLGPNTEAFF
>TRBV20-1|TRBJ1-1
CSARERGMNTEAFF
>TRBV11-1|TRBJ2-3
CASNILGGETDTQYF
>TRBV28|TRBJ1-2
CASSPPGQPADGYTF
>TRBV7-2|TRBJ2-3
CASSTHKSNTQYF
>TRBV29-1|TRBJ2-1
CSGGLSNEQFF
>TRBV5-1|TRBJ2-5
CASSLARSSGNQETQYF
>TRBV4-1|TRBJ2-2
CASSDTGTGELFF
>TRBV11-3|TRBJ2-1
CASSSRTGDRSYNEQFF
>TRBV28|TRBJ2-3
CASSLLAGVTDTQYF
>TRBV20-1|TRBJ2-7
CSARNRGDEQYF
>TRBV12-3/TRBV12-4|TRBJ2-3
CASSGAGGNTDTQYF
>TRBV27|TRBJ1-5
CASSLSAGNQPQHF
>TRBV7-3|TRBJ2-3
CASSSSGTYTDTQYF
>TRBV19|TRBJ1-6
CASSPGRQGAYSPLHF
>TRBV7-8|TRBJ2-1
CASSTQGTSGPNEQFF
>TRBV9|TRBJ2-3
CASAGQGNTDTQYF
>TRBV5-1|TRBJ2-2
CASSPSLVSRRSGRTGELFF
>TRBV3-1|TRBJ1-1
CASSPWGTEAFF
>TRBV6-1|TRBJ1-1
CASSVNPMNTEAFF
>TRBV12-3/TRBV12-4|TRBJ1-1
CASSFTGNTEAFF
>TRBV19|TRBJ2-3
CATAAPSLEYTDTQYF
>TRBV5-1|TRBJ2-1
CASSSQPSGTEQFF
>TRBV27|TRBJ2-7
CASSMSPVAPSYEQYF
>TRBV19|TRBJ2-1
CASKEKRELTYNEQFF
>TRBV6-1|TRBJ1-1
CALYDRNTEAFF
>TRBV12-3/TRBV12-4|TRBJ2-7
CASSFDDRAYEQYF
>TRBV28|TRBJ2-7
CASRRAGLSYEQYF
>TRBV24-1|TRBJ2-2
CATSEPKAQGAGELFF
>TRBV6-2/TRBV6-3|TRBJ1-1
CASSQTRQRSTEAFF
>TRBV6-5|TRBJ2-1
CASSYSGRGGGEQFF
>TRBV11-2|TRBJ2-2
CASSFSDRVDTGELFF
>TRBV12-3/TRBV12-4|TRBJ2-7
CASSLISRLYEQYF
>TRBV20-1|TRBJ2-7
CSAKRQSYEQYF
>TRBV5-1|TRBJ2-1
CASSPGLAATNEQFF
>TRBV27|TRBJ2-7
CASSLGTKDEQYF
>TRBV7-9|TRBJ2-5
CASSFPAGEETQYF